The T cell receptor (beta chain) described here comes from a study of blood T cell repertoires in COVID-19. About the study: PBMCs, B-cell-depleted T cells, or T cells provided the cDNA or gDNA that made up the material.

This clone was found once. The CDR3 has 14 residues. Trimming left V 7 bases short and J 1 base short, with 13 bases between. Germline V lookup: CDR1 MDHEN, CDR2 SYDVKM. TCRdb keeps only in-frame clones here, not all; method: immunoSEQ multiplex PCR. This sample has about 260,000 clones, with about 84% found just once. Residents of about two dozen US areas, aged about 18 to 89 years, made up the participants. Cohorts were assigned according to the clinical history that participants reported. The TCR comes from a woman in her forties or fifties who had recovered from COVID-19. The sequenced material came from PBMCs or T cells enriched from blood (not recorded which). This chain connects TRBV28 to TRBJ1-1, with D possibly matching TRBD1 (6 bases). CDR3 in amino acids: CASKPGQPNTEAFF. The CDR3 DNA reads TGTGCCAGCAAACCGGGACAACCGAACACTGAAGCTTTCTTT.